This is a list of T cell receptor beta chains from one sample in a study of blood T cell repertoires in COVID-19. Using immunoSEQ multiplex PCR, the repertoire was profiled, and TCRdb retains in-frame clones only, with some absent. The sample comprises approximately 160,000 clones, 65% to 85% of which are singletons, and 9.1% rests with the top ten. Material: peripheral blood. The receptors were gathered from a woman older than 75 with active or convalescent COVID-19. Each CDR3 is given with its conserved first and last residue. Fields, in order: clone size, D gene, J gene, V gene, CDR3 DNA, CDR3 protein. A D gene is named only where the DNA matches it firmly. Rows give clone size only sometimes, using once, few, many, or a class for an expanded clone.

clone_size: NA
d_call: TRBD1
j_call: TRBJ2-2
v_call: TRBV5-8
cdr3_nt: TGTGCCAGCAGCTCCGGGACAGCCAACACCGGGGAGCTGTTTTTT
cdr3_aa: CASSSGTANTGELFF

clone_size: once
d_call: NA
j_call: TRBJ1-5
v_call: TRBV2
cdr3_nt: TGTGCCAGCTCAGGGGATAATCAGCCCCAGCATTTT
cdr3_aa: CASSGDNQPQHF

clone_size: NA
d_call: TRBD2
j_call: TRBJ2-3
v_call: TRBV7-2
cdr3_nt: TGTGCCAGCAGCTTAGGGTTAGCGGGGGGCACAGATACGCAGTATTTT
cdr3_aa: CASSLGLAGGTDTQYF

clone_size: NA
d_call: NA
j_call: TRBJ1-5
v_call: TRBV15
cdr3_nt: TGTGCCACCACCCACTACAGGGTGGATCAGCCCCAGCATTTT
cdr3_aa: CATTHYRVDQPQHF

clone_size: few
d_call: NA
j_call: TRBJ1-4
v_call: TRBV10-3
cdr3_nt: TGTGCCATCAGTGCGGCAGGGCACCTTGGTGAAAAACTGTTTTTT
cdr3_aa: CAISAAGHLGEKLFF

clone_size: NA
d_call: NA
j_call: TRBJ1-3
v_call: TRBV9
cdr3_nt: TGTGCCAGCAGCGTAGGACCGGGATTCTCTGGAAACACCATATATTTT
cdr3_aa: CASSVGPGFSGNTIYF

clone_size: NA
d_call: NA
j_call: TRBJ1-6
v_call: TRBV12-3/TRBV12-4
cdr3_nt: TGTGCCAGCAGGGGCCCCAGCTCACCCCTCCACTTT
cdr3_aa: CASRGPSSPLHF

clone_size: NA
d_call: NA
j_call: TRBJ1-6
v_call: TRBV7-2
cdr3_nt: TGTGCCAGCAGCTTGGCTTTTTCACCCCTCCACTTT
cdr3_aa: CASSLAFSPLHF

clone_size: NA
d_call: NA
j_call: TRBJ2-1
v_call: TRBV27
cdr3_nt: TGTGCCAGCAGTCCAGGGGCGGGGGCCTCCTCCTACAATGAGCAGTTCTTC
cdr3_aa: CASSPGAGASSYNEQFF

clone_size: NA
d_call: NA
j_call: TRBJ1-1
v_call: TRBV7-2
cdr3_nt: TGTGCCAGCAGCTTAGGAGGGTCGGCCACTGAAGCTTTCTTT
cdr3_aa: CASSLGGSATEAFF

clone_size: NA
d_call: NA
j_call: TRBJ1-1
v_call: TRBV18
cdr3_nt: TGTGCCAGCTCACCGACTCATGCGTCGCCAGACACTGAAGCTTTCTTT
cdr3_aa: CASSPTHASPDTEAFF

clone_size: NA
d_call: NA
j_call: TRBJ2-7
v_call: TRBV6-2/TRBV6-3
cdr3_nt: TGTGCCAGCAGTTACCGAGGAGAGAGATTTTACTACGAGCAGTACTTC
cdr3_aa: CASSYRGERFYYEQYF

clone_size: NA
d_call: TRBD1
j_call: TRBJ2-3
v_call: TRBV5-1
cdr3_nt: TGCGCCAGCAGCCCGACAGGGACACCCGGCGGAGATACGCAGTATTTT
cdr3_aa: CASSPTGTPGGDTQYF

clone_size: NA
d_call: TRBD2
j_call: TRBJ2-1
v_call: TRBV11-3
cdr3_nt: TGTGCCAGCAGCCGGACTAGCGAATCCGATGAGCAGTTCTTC
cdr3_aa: CASSRTSESDEQFF

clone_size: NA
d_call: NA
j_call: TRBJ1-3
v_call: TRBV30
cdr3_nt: TGTGCCTGGACTTCAGGCTCGGCTGGAAACACCATATATTTT
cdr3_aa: CAWTSGSAGNTIYF

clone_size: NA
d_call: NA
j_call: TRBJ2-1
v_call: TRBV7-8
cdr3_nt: TGTGCCAGCAGCCGAGTCGGGAGAGAGCAGTTCTTC
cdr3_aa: CASSRVGREQFF

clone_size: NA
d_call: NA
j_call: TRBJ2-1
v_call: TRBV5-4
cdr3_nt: TGTGCCAGCAGCCGTTACAATGAGCAGTTCTTC
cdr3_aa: CASSRYNEQFF

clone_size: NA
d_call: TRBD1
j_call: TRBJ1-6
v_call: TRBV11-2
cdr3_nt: TGTGCCAGCAGCTCAGACCCCCAGGGGGCCCCTGTTCTCTTT
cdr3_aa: CASSSDPQGAPVLF

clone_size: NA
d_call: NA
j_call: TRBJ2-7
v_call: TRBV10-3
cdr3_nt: TGTGCCATCAGTGCCGGGACATCCGCCTACGAGCAGTACTTC
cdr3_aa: CAISAGTSAYEQYF

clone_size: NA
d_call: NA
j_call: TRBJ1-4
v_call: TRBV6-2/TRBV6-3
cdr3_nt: TGTGCCAGCAGTCTCAGGGGAAACGACGAAAAACTGTTTTTT
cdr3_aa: CASSLRGNDEKLFF

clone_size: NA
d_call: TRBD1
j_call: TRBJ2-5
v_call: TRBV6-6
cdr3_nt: TGTGCCATCTCCCCGTGGACAGGGTCGGAGACCCAGTACTTC
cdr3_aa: CAISPWTGSETQYF

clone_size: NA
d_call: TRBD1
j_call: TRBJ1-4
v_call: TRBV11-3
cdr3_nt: TGTGCCAGCAGCTTAGATTACTTTGTAGGGCAGGGGGACTTAATGGAAAAACTGTTTTTT
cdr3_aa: CASSLDYFVGQGDLMEKLFF

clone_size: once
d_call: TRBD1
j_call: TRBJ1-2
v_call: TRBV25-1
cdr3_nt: TGTGCCAGCAGTCCCTCCGGGACAGACTATGGCTACACCTTC
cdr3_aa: CASSPSGTDYGYTF

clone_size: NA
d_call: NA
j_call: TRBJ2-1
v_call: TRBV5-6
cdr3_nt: TGTGCCAGCAGGTGGGGGCAGGAGCAGTTCTTC
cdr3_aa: CASRWGQEQFF

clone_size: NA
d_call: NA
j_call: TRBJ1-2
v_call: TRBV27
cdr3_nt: TGTGCCAGCAGTACCCGACAGAGTGGCTACACCTTC
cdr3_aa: CASSTRQSGYTF

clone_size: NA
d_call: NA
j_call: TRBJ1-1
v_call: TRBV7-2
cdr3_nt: TGTGCCAGCAGCCAAACCTCGGGAGGAAACACTGAAGCTTTCTTT
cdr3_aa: CASSQTSGGNTEAFF

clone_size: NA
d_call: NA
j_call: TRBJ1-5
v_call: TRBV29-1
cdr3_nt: TGCAGCGTTGCTGAGGGAAACAATCAGCCCCAGCATTTT
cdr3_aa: CSVAEGNNQPQHF

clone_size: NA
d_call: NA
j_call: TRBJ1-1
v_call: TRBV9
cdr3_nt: TGTGCCAGACCGGGGGGAACTGAAGCTTTCTTT
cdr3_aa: CARPGGTEAFF

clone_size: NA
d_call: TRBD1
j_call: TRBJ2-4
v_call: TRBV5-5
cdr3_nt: TGTGCCAGCAGCTTGGCCGGCGGGCAGGGGGACACCATTCAGTACTTC
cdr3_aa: CASSLAGGQGDTIQYF

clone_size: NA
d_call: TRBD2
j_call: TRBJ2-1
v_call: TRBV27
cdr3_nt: TGTGCCAGCACCTCGCTTCGACTAGCGGGAGGCCTCGATGAGCAGTTCTTC
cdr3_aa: CASTSLRLAGGLDEQFF

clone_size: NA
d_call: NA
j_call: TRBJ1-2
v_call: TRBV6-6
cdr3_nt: TGTGCCACCGGGGGGTTTGACTATGGCTACACCTTC
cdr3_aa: CATGGFDYGYTF

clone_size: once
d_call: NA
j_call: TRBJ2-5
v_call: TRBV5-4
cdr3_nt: TGTGCCAGCAGCTTAAAAACCGGGAGCCTACAAGAGACCCAGTACTTC
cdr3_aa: CASSLKTGSLQETQYF

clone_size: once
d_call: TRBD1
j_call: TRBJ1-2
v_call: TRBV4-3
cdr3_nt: TGCGCCAGCAGCCCTTCGACAGGGGAAAAGGGCTATGGCTACACCTTC
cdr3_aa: CASSPSTGEKGYGYTF

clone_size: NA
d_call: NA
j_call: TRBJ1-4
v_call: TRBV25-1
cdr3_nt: TGTGCCAGCGGGACACGAACCTTTAATAATGAAAAACTGTTTTTT
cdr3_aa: CASGTRTFNNEKLFF

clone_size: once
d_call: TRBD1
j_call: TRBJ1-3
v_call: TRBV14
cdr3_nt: TGTGCCAGCAGCAGGCAAATGACAGGGGGCTCTGGAAACACCATATATTTT
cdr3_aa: CASSRQMTGGSGNTIYF

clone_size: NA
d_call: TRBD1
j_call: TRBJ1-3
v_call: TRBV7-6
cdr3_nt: TGTGCCAGCAGCTTAACAGGGGGGACTGGAAACACCATATATTTT
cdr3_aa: CASSLTGGTGNTIYF

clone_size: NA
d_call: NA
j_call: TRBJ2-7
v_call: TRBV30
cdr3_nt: TGTGCCTGGAGTGTACTAACCTACGAGCAGTACTTC
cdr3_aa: CAWSVLTYEQYF

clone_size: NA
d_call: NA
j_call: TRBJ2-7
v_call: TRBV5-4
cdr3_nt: TGTGCCAGCAGCCTTCGACAGCCCCGCTCCTACGAGCAGTACTTC
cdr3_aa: CASSLRQPRSYEQYF

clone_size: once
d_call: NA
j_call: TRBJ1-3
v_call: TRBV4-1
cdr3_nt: TGCGCCAGCAGCCAAAATTTGGCAGGCTCTGGAAACACCATATATTTT
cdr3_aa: CASSQNLAGSGNTIYF

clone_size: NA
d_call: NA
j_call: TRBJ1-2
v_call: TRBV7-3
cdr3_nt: TGTGCCAGCAGCTTAGGGCCCGGGAATAACTATGGCTACACCTTC
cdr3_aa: CASSLGPGNNYGYTF

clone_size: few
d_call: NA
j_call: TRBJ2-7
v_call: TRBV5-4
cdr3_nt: TGTGCCAGCGGTAACAGGGTCTCCTACGAGCAGTACTTC
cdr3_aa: CASGNRVSYEQYF